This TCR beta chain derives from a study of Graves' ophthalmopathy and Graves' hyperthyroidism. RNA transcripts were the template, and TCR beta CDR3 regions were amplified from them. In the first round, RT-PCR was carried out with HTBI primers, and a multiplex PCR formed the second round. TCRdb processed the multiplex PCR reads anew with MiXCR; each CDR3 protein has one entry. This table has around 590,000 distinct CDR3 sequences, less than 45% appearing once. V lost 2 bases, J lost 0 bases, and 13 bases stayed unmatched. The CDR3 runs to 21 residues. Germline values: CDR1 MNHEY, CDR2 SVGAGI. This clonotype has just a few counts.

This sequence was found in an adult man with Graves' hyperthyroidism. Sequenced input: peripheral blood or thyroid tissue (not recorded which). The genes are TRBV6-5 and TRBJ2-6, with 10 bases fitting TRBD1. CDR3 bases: TGTGCCAGCAGTTACGGAATAGCCTACGGGACAGGGGACTCTGGGGCCAACGTCCTGACTTTC. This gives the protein CASSYGIAYGTGDSGANVLTF.